This T cell receptor beta chain was retrieved from a study of CD8 T cells in ankylosing spondylitis. Many counts were recorded for this clonotype. Via MiXCR, TCRdb re-called the 5' RACE reads, giving one row per CDR3 protein. The sample includes about 69,000 distinct CDR3 sequences, approximately 5% seen only once; the top ten take around 2.2%. This CDR3 is built from 17 residues. CDR1 KGHSH and CDR2 LQKENI come from the germline V gene. Trimming took 0 bases from V and 3 from J; bases not matched to a gene: 5. The specimen was blood, either unsorted or a sorted T cell fraction (not recorded which). This receptor was identified in a male donor with ankylosing spondylitis or in good health (not recorded which). The V gene is TRBV18, the J gene TRBJ2-2, with 9 bases lining up with TRBD1. The CDR3 loop reads CASSPPGQGTHTGELFF. The CDR3 DNA reads as TGTGCCAGCTCACCACCTGGACAGGGGACTCACACCGGGGAGCTGTTTTTT.